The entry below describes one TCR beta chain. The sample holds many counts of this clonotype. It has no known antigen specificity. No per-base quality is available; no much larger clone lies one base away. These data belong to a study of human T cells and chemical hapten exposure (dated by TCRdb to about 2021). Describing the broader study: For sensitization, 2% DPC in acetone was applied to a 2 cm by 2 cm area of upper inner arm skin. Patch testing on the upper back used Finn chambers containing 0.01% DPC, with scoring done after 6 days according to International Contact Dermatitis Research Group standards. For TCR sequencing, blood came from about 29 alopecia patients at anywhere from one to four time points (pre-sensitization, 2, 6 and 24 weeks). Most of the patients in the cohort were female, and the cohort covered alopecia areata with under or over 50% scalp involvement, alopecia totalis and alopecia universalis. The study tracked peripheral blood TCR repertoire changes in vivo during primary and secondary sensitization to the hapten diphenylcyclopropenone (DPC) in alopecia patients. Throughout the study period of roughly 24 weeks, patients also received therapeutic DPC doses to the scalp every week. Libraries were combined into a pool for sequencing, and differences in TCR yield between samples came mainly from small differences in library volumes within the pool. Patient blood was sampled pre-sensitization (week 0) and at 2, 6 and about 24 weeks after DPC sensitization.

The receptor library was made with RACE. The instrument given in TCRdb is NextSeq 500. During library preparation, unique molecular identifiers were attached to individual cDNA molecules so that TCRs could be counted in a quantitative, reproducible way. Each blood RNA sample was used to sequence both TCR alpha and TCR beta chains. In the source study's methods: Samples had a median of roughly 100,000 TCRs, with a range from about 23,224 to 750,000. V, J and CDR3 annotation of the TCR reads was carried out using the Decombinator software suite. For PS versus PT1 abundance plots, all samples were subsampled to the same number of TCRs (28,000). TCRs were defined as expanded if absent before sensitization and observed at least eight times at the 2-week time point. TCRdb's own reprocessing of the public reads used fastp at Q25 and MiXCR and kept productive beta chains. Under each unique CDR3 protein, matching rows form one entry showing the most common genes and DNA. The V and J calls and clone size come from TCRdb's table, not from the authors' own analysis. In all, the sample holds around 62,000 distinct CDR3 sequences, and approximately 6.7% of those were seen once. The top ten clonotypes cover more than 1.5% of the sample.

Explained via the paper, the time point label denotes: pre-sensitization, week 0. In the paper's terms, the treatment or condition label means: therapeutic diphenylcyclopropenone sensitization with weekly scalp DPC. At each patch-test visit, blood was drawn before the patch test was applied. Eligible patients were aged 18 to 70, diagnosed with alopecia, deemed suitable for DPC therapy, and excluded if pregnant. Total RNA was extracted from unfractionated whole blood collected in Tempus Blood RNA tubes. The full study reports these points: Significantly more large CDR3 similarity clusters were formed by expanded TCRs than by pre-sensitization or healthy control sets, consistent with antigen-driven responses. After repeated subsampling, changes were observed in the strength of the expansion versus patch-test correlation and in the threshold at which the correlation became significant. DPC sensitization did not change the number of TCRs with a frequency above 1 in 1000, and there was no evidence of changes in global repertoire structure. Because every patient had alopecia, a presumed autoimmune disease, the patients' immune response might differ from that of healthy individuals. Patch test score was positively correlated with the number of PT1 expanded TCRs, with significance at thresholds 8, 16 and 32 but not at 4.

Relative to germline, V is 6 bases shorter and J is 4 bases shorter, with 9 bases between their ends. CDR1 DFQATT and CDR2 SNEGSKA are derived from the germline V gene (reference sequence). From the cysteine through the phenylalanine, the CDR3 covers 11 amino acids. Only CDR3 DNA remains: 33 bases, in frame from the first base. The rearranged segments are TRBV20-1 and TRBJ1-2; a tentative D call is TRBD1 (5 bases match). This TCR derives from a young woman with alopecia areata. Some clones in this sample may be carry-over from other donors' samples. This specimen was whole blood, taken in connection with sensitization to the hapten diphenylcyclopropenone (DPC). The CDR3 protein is CSARVPYGYTF. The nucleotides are TGCAGTGCCAGGGTTCCCTATGGCTACACCTTC.